This T cell receptor beta chain was sequenced in a study of cytomegalovirus exposure and HLA in healthy donors. Whole-study findings and limits: Of the V segments, some could not be distinguished, including TRBV6-2 and TRBV6-3, and were excluded. A reported reduction in N-insertions relative to the approximately 600-donor mean was seen in an Asian-associated ancestry cluster in a later analysis. Cytomegalovirus association was listed for 150 or so TCR beta chains.

For this clone: What it recognizes is unknown.

This cohort consisted of healthy bone marrow donors. There are 17 residues in the CDR3. The V gene's germline CDR1 is MDHEN and CDR2 SYDVKM. The ends were cut back, 8 bases at V and 2 bases at J, with 21 bases in the middle. PCR employed 60 Vbeta and 13 Jbeta primers. Libraries were prepared by immunoSEQ multiplex PCR; TCRdb keeps only in-frame clonotypes and omits some of them. The sample holds about 200,000 clones, around 87% seen once. Sequencing was done on a sample of PBMCs. The genes are TRBV28 and TRBJ2-2; D possibly corresponds to TRBD1 (7 bases). The TCR comes from a woman between 18 and 30 years old in good health and CMV-seronegative. CDR3 coding DNA: TGTGCCAGCCAGGGGGGCCTGAGGAGGGCTAACACCGGGGAGCTGTTTTTT. Encoded protein: CASQGGLRRANTGELFF.